This TCR beta chain was documented in a study of CD8+ T cells in alopecia areata. Study-level background: Patients in the treated group were given tofacitinib by mouth, 5 to 10 mg twice a day.

The CDR3 sequence is 14 residues long. V was clipped by 3 bases and J by 0 bases, with 11 bases between them. The germline V gene has CDR1 SQVTM and CDR2 ANQGSEA. Study-level points and caveats: Higher clonality and more expanded CD8+ clones appeared in lesional than normal scalp. Mouse data revealed clearer TCR sharing than patient data did, a gap possibly tied to HLA.

Extracted RNA was reverse transcribed, and the resulting cDNA served as sequencing template. Measured with immunoSEQ multiplex PCR; TCRdb has only the in-frame clones, and not every one. This sample yields 170,000 or so clones, of which under 60% are seen a single time; over 10% belongs to the top ten. This clone was observed a few times. Antigen: not known. The treatment is: oral pan-JAK inhibitor, 5-10 mg twice daily. This sequence originates from a human donor with alopecia areata. This chain joins TRBV29-1 and TRBJ1-2, with a weak D call TRBD1 (5 bases). The sequencing here drew on CD8+ T cells sorted from blood, taken at week 24, from a patient treated with tofacitinib. The CDR3 is CSVELGRANYGYTF. The CDR3, as DNA: TGCAGCGTTGAGTTGGGCAGGGCTAACTATGGCTACACCTTC.